This T cell receptor (beta chain) was recovered during a study of shared clonotypes between healthy human individuals. The CDR3 sequence is 15 residues long. Germline V gene lookup returns CDR1 MNHNY and CDR2 SVGAGI (reference sequence). Trimming cost V 2 bases and J 1 base; bases outside gene matches: 3. Profiled with immunoSEQ multiplex PCR; TCRdb holds only in-frame clones, not every one. The data show around 530,000 clones, around three quarters seen once. The table lists this clone with a few counts. J is TRBJ1-1 and V is TRBV6-6; 8 positions agree with TRBD1. This sequence was found in a woman in her forties in good health. Some clones in this sample may be carry-over from other donors' samples. Sequencing used PBMCs. In nucleotides, the CDR3 is TGTGCCAGCAGTTACACTGGGACAGGGAACACTGAAGCTTTCTTT. This gives the protein CASSYTGTGNTEAFF.